This T cell receptor beta chain was sequenced for a study of radiation and T cells in renal cell carcinoma. Findings of the study overall: In blood, top tumor clones expanded by 2 weeks, shrinking by 4. Pretreatment tumor biopsies were lacking, so baseline clonotypes are unknown.

For this clone: What it recognizes is unknown.

The method was immunoSEQ multiplex PCR; TCRdb's version includes in-frame clones alone and lacks a portion of them. The sample yields some 64,000 clones, about 83% seen once. Time point in this sample: blood 4 weeks post-SBRT, at nephrectomy. Treatment: 15 Gy SBRT to primary tumor, nephrectomy 4 weeks later. Nephrectomy followed 15 Gy stereotactic body radiation by 4 weeks. V lost 3 bases to trimming and J lost 9 bases; unmatched junction nucleotides: 5. This CDR3 contains 13 residues. Germline assignment: CDR1 MGHRA and CDR2 YSYEKL. This clonotype was obtained from a man aged 55-75 years with renal cell carcinoma. The chain carries TRBV4-1 and TRBJ2-3; 8 nucleotides agree with TRBD2. The specimen comprised blood, sampled from a patient whose treatment included radiotherapy and nephrectomy. This CDR3 is CASSHLERETQYF. CDR3 nucleotide sequence: TGCGCCAGCAGCCACCTTGAGCGGGAGACGCAGTATTTT.